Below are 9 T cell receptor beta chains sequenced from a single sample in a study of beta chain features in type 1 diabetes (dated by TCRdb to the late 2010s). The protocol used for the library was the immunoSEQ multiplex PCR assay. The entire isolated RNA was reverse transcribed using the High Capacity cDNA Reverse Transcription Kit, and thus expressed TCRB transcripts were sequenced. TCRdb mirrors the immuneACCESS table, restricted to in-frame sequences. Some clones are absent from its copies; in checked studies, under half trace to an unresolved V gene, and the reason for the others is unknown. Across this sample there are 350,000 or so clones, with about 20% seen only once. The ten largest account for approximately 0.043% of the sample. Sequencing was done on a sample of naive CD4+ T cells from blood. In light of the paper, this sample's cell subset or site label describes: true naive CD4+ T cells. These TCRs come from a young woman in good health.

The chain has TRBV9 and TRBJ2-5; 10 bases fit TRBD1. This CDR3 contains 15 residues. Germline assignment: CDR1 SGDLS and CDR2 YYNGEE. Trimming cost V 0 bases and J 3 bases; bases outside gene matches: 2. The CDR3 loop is CASSVGTGGKETQYF. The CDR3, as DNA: TGTGCCAGCAGCGTAGGGACAGGGGGTAAAGAGACCCAGTACTTC.

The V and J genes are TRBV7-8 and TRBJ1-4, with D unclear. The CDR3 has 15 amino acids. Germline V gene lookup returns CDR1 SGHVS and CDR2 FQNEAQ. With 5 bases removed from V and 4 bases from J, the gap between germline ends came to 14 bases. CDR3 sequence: CASSQKVWSNEKLFF. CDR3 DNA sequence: TGTGCCAGCAGCCAAAAGGTCTGGAGTAATGAAAAACTGTTTTTT.

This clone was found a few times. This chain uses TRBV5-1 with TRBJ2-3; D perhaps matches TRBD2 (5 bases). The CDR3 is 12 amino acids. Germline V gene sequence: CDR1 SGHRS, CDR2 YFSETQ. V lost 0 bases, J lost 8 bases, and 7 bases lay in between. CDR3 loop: CASSLDGVTQYF. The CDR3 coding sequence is TGCGCCAGCAGCTTGGACGGGGTTACGCAGTATTTT.

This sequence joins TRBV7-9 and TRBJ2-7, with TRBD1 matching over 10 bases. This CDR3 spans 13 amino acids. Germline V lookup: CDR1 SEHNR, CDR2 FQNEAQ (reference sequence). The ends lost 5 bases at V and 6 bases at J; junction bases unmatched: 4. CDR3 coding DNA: TGTGCCAGCAGCCGGGACAGGGGCGGCGAGCAGTACTTC. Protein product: CASSRDRGGEQYF.

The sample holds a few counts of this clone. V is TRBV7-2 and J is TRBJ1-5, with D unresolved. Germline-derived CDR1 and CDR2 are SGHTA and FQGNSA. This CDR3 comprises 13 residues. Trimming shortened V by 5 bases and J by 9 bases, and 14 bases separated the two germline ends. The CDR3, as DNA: TGTGCCAGCAGCCCCAATCACCCGGGGCCCCAGCATTTT. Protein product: CASSPNHPGPQHF.

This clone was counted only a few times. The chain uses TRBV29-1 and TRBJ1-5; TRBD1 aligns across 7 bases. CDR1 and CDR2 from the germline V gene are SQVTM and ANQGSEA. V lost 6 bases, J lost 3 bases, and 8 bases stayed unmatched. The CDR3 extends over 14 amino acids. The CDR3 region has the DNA TGCAGCGTCCGTACAGGGGCCCACAATCAGCCCCAGCATTTT. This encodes CSVRTGAHNQPQHF.

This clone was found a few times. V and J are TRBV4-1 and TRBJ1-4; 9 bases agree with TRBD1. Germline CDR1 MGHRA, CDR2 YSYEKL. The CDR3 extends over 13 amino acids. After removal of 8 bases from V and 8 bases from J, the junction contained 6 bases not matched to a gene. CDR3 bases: TGCGCCAGCGCCGGGACAGGGTTGGAAAAACTGTTTTTT. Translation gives CASAGTGLEKLFF.

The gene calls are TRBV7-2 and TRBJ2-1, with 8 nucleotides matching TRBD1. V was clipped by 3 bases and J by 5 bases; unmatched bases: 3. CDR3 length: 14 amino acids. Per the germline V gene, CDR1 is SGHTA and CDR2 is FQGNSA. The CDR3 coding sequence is TGTGCCAGCAGCTTGACAGGGGAGAACAATGAGCAGTTCTTC. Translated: CASSLTGENNEQFF.

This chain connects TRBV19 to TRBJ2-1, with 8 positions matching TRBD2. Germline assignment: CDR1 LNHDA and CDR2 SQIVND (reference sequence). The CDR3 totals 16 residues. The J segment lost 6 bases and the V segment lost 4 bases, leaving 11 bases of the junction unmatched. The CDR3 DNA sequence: TGTGCCAGTAGTACCCTGAATAGCGGGATCGGCAATGAGCAGTTCTTC. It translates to CASSTLNSGIGNEQFF.